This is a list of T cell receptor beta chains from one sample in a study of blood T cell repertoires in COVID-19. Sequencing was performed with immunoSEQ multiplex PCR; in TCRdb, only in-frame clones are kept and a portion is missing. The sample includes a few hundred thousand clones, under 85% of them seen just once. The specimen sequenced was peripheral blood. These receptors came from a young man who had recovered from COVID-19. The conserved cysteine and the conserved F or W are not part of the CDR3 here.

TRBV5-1,ASSLGGSGISNEQF
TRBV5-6,ASSSKPGLAGAWGDTQY
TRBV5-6,ASSLPGQGSYGYT
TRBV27,ASGRWGGDTEAF
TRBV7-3,ASSRAGGGETQY
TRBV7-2,ASTAPGGHNEQF
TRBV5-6,ASSRGVMNTEAF
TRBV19,ASSRTNQETQY
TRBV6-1,ASSELLGGQKPYGYT
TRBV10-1,ASSEPSGGLNTGELF
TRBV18,ASSPLPLAEKETQY
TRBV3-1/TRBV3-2,ASSLGADTGELF
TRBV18,ASSPLADFRGTEAF
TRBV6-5,ASSSGISSMAF
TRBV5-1,ASSAGQVNTGELF
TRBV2,ASSPPTGVQVAF
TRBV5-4,ASHAEGLYGYT
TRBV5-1,ASLATSTDTQY
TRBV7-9,ASSPGTRVNEKLF
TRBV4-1,ASSPGTANSPLH
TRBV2,ASSVDRGHGNTIY
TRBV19,ASSAGYRQETQY
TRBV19,ASSISGGRANQPQH
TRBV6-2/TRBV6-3,ASSYEADGYEQY
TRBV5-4,ASSLIRATGSSYNEQF
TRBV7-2,ASSLESGLRAYEQY
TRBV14,ASSPGNTDTQY
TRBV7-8,ASSRDRARGNTIY
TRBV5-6,ASSLGSGREQF
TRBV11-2,ASSSFRGMAGLEQY
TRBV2,ASASDILYEQY
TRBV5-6,ASSLGYSTEAF
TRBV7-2,ASSLVTARTDTQY
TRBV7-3,ASSLQGAWYTGELF
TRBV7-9,ASSPGTSGEQF
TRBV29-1,SVESGFRGYGYT
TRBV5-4,ASSQDRYNEKLF
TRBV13,ASSLGQGHSPLH
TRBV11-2,ASSLSFQETQY
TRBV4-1,ASSHQPRDSGNTIY
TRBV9,ASSEGVIASEKLF
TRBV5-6,ASSLVEGTGNTIY
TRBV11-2,ASSFRGSNQPQH
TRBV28,ASSIQGPATNEKLF
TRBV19,ASRRQAVNTEAF
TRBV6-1,ASSEPFVTDTQY